One sample yielded the 19 T cell receptor beta chains listed below, sequenced in a study of identical twins. TCRdb analysed the 5' RACE reads with MiXCR anew, one entry per CDR3 protein. The data contain approximately 690,000 distinct CDR3 sequences, over 5% of them seen just once; the ten biggest clones take up roughly 1.6%. The sequencing sample was made of naive T cells sorted from blood. The source is a man younger than 35 in good health.

This clonotype was found many times. J is TRBJ1-1 and V is TRBV5-1; D is uncertain. The V and J ends lost 1 base and 0 bases respectively, with 7 bases between them. Germline V lookup: CDR1 SGHRS, CDR2 YFSETQ. CDR3 length: 14 residues. The CDR3 DNA sequence: TGCGCCAGCAGCTTGCGGGATATGAACACTGAAGCTTTCTTT. Its protein is CASSLRDMNTEAFF.

This clonotype was counted many times. This chain uses TRBV29-1 with TRBJ2-1; no clear D. Germline V lookup: CDR1 SQVTM, CDR2 ANQGSEA. The V end lost 5 bases, the J end lost 3 bases, and 8 bases lay between the germline ends. This CDR3 has 12 residues. The CDR3 sequence: CSVFLSYNEQFF. The CDR3 nucleotides read TGCAGCGTTTTTCTTAGCTACAATGAGCAGTTCTTC.

The table lists this clonotype with many counts. The chain joins TRBV6-1 to TRBJ2-7, with 9 positions matching TRBD1. Trimming at V came to 9 bases and at J to 0 bases, leaving 6 bases not matched to a gene. The CDR3 totals 14 residues. Looked up from germline, CDR1 is MNHNS and CDR2 is SASEGT. This chain's CDR3 is CASGGQGTSYEQYF. For the CDR3, the DNA is TGTGCCAGTGGTGGACAGGGGACCTCCTACGAGCAGTACTTC.

The J gene is TRBJ2-1, the V gene TRBV11-3, with a tentative D call TRBD1 (6 bases). The ends were cut back, 5 bases at V and 6 bases at J, with 11 bases in the middle. Germline V gives CDR1 SGHNT, CDR2 YENEEA. This CDR3 has 13 residues. In DNA form, the CDR3 reads TGTGCCAGCAGCATAAACAGGGTCAATGAGCAGTTCTTC. As protein: CASSINRVNEQFF.

There are many counts of this clonotype. The chain couples TRBV24-1 to TRBJ2-1, with a tentative D call TRBD2 (5 bases). V gave up 4 bases and J gave up 0 bases, with 12 bases separating them. The CDR3 consists of 16 residues. Looked up from germline, CDR1 is KGHDR and CDR2 is SFDVKD. The CDR3 nucleotides read TGTGCCACCAGTGACACCCGGGAAGTCTCCTACAATGAGCAGTTCTTC. Amino acid sequence: CATSDTREVSYNEQFF.

This clonotype was picked up many times. The gene calls are TRBV20-1 and TRBJ1-1; 8 bases match TRBD1. Germline trimming cut 2 bases from V and 6 bases from J; bases unmatched to any gene: 5. This CDR3 has 13 amino acids. The germline gives CDR1 DFQATT, CDR2 SNEGSKA (reference sequence). Here the CDR3 reads CSARPGQGPEAFF. The CDR3, as DNA: TGCAGTGCTAGACCTGGACAGGGCCCTGAAGCTTTCTTT.

This clonotype showed up many times. V is TRBV20-1 and J is TRBJ2-5; D might be TRBD2 (6 bases). The CDR3 is made up of 14 amino acids. The germline CDR1 and CDR2 sequences are DFQATT and SNEGSKA (reference sequence). The V gene lost 6 bases and the J gene lost 5 bases, with 19 bases spanning the gap. CDR3 residues: CSADKTSPAETQYF. CDR3 nucleotide sequence: TGCAGTGCGGATAAGACTAGTCCCGCTGAGACCCAGTACTTC.

To note about this clonotype: This may be a read error, as it is one base from a much larger clone. V and J are TRBV5-5 and TRBJ2-1; tentative D call: TRBD1 (6 bases). The germline V gene has CDR1 SGHKS and CDR2 YYEKEE (reference sequence). The CDR3 runs 14 residues. CDR3 DNA: TGTGCCAGCAGCCGGGCTGGACAGTACAAAGAGCAGTTCTTC. Translation: CASSRAGQYKEQFF.

This clonotype showed up just a few times. The CDR3 sequence is CATSDARGLASSTDTQYF. The CDR3 nucleotides read TGTGCCACCAGTGATGCCCGTGGACTAGCGTCTAGCACAGATACGCAGTATTTT. The chain links TRBV24-1 to TRBJ2-3, with 9 bases lining up with TRBD2. The CDR3 extends over 18 amino acids. In germline, CDR1 is KGHDR, CDR2 SFDVKD. J gave up 0 bases and V 3 bases, and 9 bases lay outside the gene matches.

The table lists this clonotype with a few counts. This chain uses TRBV10-3 with TRBJ1-5, with D possibly matching TRBD1 (5 bases). This CDR3 is built from 15 residues. V was pared by 0 bases and J by 4 bases, with 10 bases between. CDR1 ENHRY and CDR2 SYGVKD come from the germline V gene. CDR3 nucleotide sequence: TGTGCCATCAGTGAGTCGACAGTTACTAATCAGCCCCAGCATTTT. Its protein product is CAISESTVTNQPQHF.

This clonotype was recorded many times. CDR3 in amino acids: CAISGDYYEQYV. CDR3 nucleotides: TGTGCCATCAGTGGGGACTACTACGAGCAGTACGTC. The V gene is TRBV10-3, the J gene TRBJ2-7, with 7 bases identical to TRBD2. V lost 4 bases to trimming and J lost 3 bases; unmatched junction nucleotides: 0. The germline V gene has CDR1 ENHRY and CDR2 SYGVKD. CDR3 length equals 12 residues.

The sample holds a few counts of this clonotype. The J gene is TRBJ1-1, the V gene TRBV19; perhaps TRBD1 as D (5 bases). The germline V gene encodes CDR1 LNHDA and CDR2 SQIVND (reference sequence). The V end was cut by 6 bases, the J end by 7 bases, with 12 bases between. The CDR3 is 12 residues long. Written as DNA, the CDR3 is TGTGCCAGTAGATACCGGGACGGTGAAGCTTTCTTT. Amino acid sequence: CASRYRDGEAFF.

This clonotype showed up many times. The rearrangement links TRBV29-1 to TRBJ1-1; the D gene is possibly TRBD1 (5 bases). Trimming cost V 3 bases and J 3 bases, with 5 bases left between them. Germline V lookup: CDR1 SQVTM, CDR2 ANQGSEA. The CDR3 totals 11 residues. The CDR3 here is CSVDRDTEAFF. The DNA of the CDR3 is TGCAGCGTTGACAGGGACACTGAAGCTTTCTTT.

This clonotype has just a few counts. The rearrangement joins TRBV4-2 to TRBJ2-3; D gene unclear. Trimming removed 2 bases from V and 1 base from J, with 16 bases in between. Germline CDR1 reads LGHNA; CDR2 reads YNFKEQ. The CDR3 loop spans 17 amino acids. The CDR3 loop is CASSQTATRRGTDTQYF. Written as DNA, the CDR3 is TGTGCCAGCAGCCAAACCGCCACCAGGAGAGGCACAGATACGCAGTATTTT.

The chain carries TRBV24-1 and TRBJ1-5; a possible D gene is TRBD1 (5 bases). CDR1 and CDR2 (germline): KGHDR, SFDVKD. CDR3 length: 17 amino acids. V dropped 0 bases and J dropped 3 bases, with 14 bases sitting between them. CDR3 sequence reads: CATSDLGGSSDNQPQHF. The CDR3 DNA reads as TGTGCCACCAGTGATTTGGGGGGTAGCAGCGACAATCAGCCCCAGCATTTT.

There are many counts of this clonotype. The chain recombines TRBV2 with TRBJ2-5; D assignment may be TRBD1 or TRBD2 (5 bases each). Germline-derived CDR1 and CDR2 are SNHLY and FYNNEI. Trimming removed 2 bases from V and 4 bases from J, with 17 bases in between. The CDR3 length is 16 residues. CDR3 in amino acids: CASSELASERGETQYF. The CDR3 DNA sequence: TGTGCCAGCAGTGAACTGGCTAGTGAGAGGGGAGAGACCCAGTACTTC.

This clonotype appeared a few times. The chain employs TRBV3-1 and TRBJ2-1, with TRBD2 matching 9 bases. Germline V CDR1 and CDR2: LGHDT, YNNKEL (reference sequence). The CDR3 runs to 18 residues. Losses at the gene ends were 0 bases for V and 0 bases for J; bases not matched to a gene: 6. The CDR3 sequence is CASSQEGGRASSYNEQFF. CDR3 nucleotides: TGTGCCAGCAGCCAAGAAGGCGGGAGGGCGAGCTCCTACAATGAGCAGTTCTTC.

This clonotype was detected only a few times. This chain connects TRBV28 to TRBJ1-2; no reliable D call. The V end was cut by 0 bases, the J end by 5 bases, with 10 bases between. The CDR3 runs 14 residues. Germline CDR1 MDHEN, CDR2 SYDVKM. This chain's CDR3 is CASSLWDGKYGYTF. CDR3 DNA: TGTGCCAGCAGTTTATGGGATGGGAAATATGGCTACACCTTC.

This clonotype has a handful of counts. Here the CDR3 reads CSVWTSTRTDYGYTF. The CDR3 nucleotides read TGCAGCGTGTGGACCTCAACTAGGACGGACTATGGCTACACCTTC. The chain recombines TRBV29-1 with TRBJ1-2, with D uncertain. Germline V CDR1 and CDR2: SQVTM, ANQGSEA. The V end was cut by 6 bases, the J end by 3 bases, with 20 bases between. The CDR3 is 15 amino acids.